This TCR beta chain came from a study of T cells after yellow fever vaccination. Via MiXCR, TCRdb re-called the 5' RACE reads, giving one row per CDR3 protein. The table lists fewer than 450,000 distinct CDR3 sequences, roughly 8.4% of them singletons. A few counts support this clonotype. The CDR3 spans 16 residues. Germline V lookup: CDR1 LGHNA, CDR2 YSLEER. The ends were cut back, 0 bases at V and 2 bases at J, with 13 bases in the middle. This clonotype originated in a man younger than 35 who received the YFV17D yellow fever vaccine. The starting material was PBMCs, obtained about 49 days after the first yellow fever vaccination. V and J are TRBV4-3 and TRBJ1-2; D is perhaps TRBD1 (6 bases). CDR3 loop: CASSQEGAGANYGYTF. The CDR3 coding sequence is TGCGCCAGCAGCCAAGAGGGGGCAGGGGCGAACTATGGCTACACCTTC.